A single T cell receptor (beta chain) is shown here with its context. The antigen remains unidentified. The study ran its PCR with 60 Vbeta and 13 Jbeta primers. TCRdb keeps only in-frame clones here, not all; method: immunoSEQ multiplex PCR. The sample shows about 130,000 clones, 55% to 75% of them seen only once. This sample stems from a study of cytomegalovirus exposure and HLA in healthy donors. Points from the study as a whole: It was taken for granted in presence/absence analyses that sequencing depth across donors was roughly uniform.

Likely unrecorded immune exposures existed in these nominally healthy donors. For this donor, CMV serostatus was not recorded. The CDR3 sequence is 15 residues long. From germline, CDR1 is SGHTA and CDR2 FQGNSA. V lost 5 bases and J lost 8; bases outside the gene matches: 9. This clonotype was sampled from a human donor in good health. This chain uses TRBV7-2 with TRBJ1-6, with TRBD1 matching 7 bases. Sequenced input: PBMCs. CDR3 in amino acids: CASSLGYDRDSPLHF. In DNA, the CDR3 is TGTGCCAGCAGCCTGGGATATGACAGGGATTCACCCCTCCACTTT.